A selection of T cell receptor beta chains follows, all from one sample in a study of T cell responses to AZD1222 COVID-19 vaccine. The data were produced by immunoSEQ multiplex PCR, yet TCRdb's version contains in-frame clones alone and is incomplete. The sample carries approximately 100,000 clones, around 90% recorded once. The specimen was peripheral blood, collected on day 0 of AZD1222 vaccination. These TCRs come from an adult in good health. Each CDR3 is given with its conserved first and last residue. A D gene is named only where the DNA matches it firmly. Expanded clones are given a class, and other clones once, few, many or no size at all.

NA	NA	TRBV6-6	TRBJ1-5	CASSPRGQPQHF	TGTGCCAGCAGTCCCCGGGGGCAGCCCCAGCATTTT
NA	NA	TRBV2	TRBJ2-7	CASSEFIGAFAYEQYF	TGTGCCAGCAGTGAATTTATAGGGGCTTTCGCCTACGAGCAGTACTTC
once	NA	TRBV28	TRBJ1-3	CASSSPWGDRFSGNTIYF	TGTGCCAGCAGCTCTCCCTGGGGTGACAGGTTCTCTGGAAACACCATATATTTT
NA	NA	TRBV28	TRBJ2-7	CASNTGEMGYEQYF	TGTGCCAGCAATACAGGTGAAATGGGCTACGAGCAGTACTTC
NA	NA	TRBV5-1	TRBJ2-1	CASSLFSSSNEQFF	TGCGCCAGCAGCTTGTTCTCATCCAGCAATGAGCAGTTCTTC
NA	TRBD2	TRBV11-2	TRBJ2-1	CASSQSGRYYNEQFF	TGTGCCAGCAGCCAGAGCGGGAGGTACTACAATGAGCAGTTCTTC
NA	NA	TRBV18	TRBJ1-5	CASSPAGVGNQPQHF	TGTGCCAGCTCACCAGCAGGGGTGGGAAATCAGCCCCAGCATTTT
NA	NA	TRBV18	TRBJ2-1	CASSSWSQKDEQFF	TGTGCCAGCTCATCCTGGTCCCAAAAAGATGAGCAGTTCTTC
NA	NA	TRBV5-1	TRBJ1-4	CASSLDAANEKLFF	TGCGCCAGCAGCTTGGATGCAGCTAATGAAAAACTGTTTTTT
NA	TRBD1	TRBV4-3	TRBJ2-7	CASSQGAVGGQVPYEQYF	TGCGCCAGCAGCCAAGGGGCTGTCGGCGGACAGGTTCCCTACGAGCAGTACTTC
NA	NA	TRBV20-1	TRBJ1-2	CSASPSGNYGYTF	TGCAGTGCTAGTCCCTCTGGGAACTATGGCTACACCTTC
NA	NA	TRBV6-5	TRBJ2-1	CASSPSGVSEFF	TGTGCCAGCAGCCCCTCTGGGGTTTCGGAGTTCTTC